The clone carrying this TCR beta chain was detected ten times or more. The record originates from a study of prognosis after radiotherapy for stage I lung cancer. The wider study: Participants consisted of stage I non-small cell lung cancer patients, who were enrolled between April 2018 and January 2019. Medically, all non-small cell lung cancer patients were deemed inoperable. Patient ages ran from about 50 to 84, with a median of approximately 73 years, and the group had 10 to 15 men and roughly six women.

Template was genomic DNA; TCR beta CDR3 amplified in two multiplex PCR rounds. Initially, in first-round PCR, primers specific to each TRBV and TRBJ gene were used. A single record per CDR3 protein comes from TCRdb applying MiXCR to the multiplex PCR reads. The sample comprises tens of thousands of distinct CDR3 sequences, roughly 50% of which are singletons, and just under 15% rests with the top ten. This clonotype was sampled from a donor over 45 with non-small cell lung cancer. This material consisted of PBMCs, taken before or after stereotactic body radiation therapy (not recorded which).

In nucleotides, the CDR3 is TGTGCCAGCAAACTAGACCCCACCTACAATGAGCAGTTCTTC. Its protein product is CASKLDPTYNEQFF. The chain recombines TRBV6-2 or TRBV6-3 with TRBJ2-1; a possible D gene is TRBD2 (5 bases). CDR1 and CDR2 (germline): MNHEY, SVGEGT. The CDR3 totals 14 residues. Deletions cut 7 bases from V and 2 bases from J, with 12 bases between.